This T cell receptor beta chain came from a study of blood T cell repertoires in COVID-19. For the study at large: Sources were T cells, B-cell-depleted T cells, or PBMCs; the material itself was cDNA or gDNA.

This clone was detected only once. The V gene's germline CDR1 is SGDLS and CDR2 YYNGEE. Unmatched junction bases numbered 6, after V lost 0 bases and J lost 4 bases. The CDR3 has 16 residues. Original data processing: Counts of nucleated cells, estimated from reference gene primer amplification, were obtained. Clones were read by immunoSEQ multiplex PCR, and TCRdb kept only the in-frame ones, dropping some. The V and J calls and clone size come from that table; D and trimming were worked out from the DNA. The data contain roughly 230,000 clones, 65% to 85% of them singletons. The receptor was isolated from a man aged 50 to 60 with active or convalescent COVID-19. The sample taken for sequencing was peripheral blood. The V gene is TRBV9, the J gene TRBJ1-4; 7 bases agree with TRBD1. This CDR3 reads CASSVGGQTYNEKLFF. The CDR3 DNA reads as TGTGCCAGCAGCGTAGGGGGACAGACTTATAATGAAAAACTGTTTTTT.